The 10 T cell receptor beta chains presented below share a single source sample, sequenced in a study of blood T cell repertoires in COVID-19. Sequencing used immunoSEQ multiplex PCR; TCRdb keeps in-frame clones, though not all of them. The sample includes some 200,000 clones, more than 75% of them seen just once. The sequenced sample consisted of peripheral blood. These receptors were collected from a woman aged 45-59 years with active or convalescent COVID-19.

The chain has TRBV30 and TRBJ1-3; 7 bases align to TRBD1. Looked up from germline, CDR1 is GTSNPN and CDR2 is SVGIG (reference sequence). CDR3 size: 16 residues. J gave up 4 bases and V 3 bases, and 12 bases lay outside the gene matches. This chain's CDR3 is CAWSAPGQEGGNTIYF. The CDR3 DNA sequence: TGTGCCTGGAGCGCCCCCGGACAGGAAGGGGGAAACACCATATATTTT.

The rearrangement uses TRBV7-4 and TRBJ1-5, with D unclear. Germline CDR1 and CDR2: SGHVT and SQSDAQ. The CDR3 is 15 residues long. The V gene lost 1 base and the J gene lost 1 base, with 8 bases spanning the gap. CDR3 nucleotides: TGTGCCAGCAGCTTAGTTAGAGAGAGCAATCAGCCCCAGCATTTT. This codes for CASSLVRESNQPQHF. Looking up the rest from reference TRBV7-4 and TRBJ1-5 gives the full variable domain: GAGVSQSPRYKVAKRGRDVALRCDSISGHVTLYWYRQTLGQGSEVLTYSQSDAQRDKSGRPSGRFSAERPERSVSTLKIQRTEQGDSAVYLCASSLVRESNQPQHFGDGTRLSIL.

The chain has TRBV6-6 and TRBJ1-1, with 7 positions matching TRBD1. This CDR3 spans 13 amino acids. V was pared by 7 bases and J by 11 bases, with 13 bases of the junction left unmatched. Per germline, CDR1 MNHNY and CDR2 SVGAGI (reference sequence). The CDR3 sequence: CASTQIGQGEAFF. CDR3 bases: TGTGCCAGCACCCAGATAGGGCAGGGGGAGGCTTTCTTT.

The genes are TRBV2 and TRBJ2-2; 7 nucleotides line up with TRBD1. V lost 6 bases to trimming and J lost 4 bases; unmatched junction nucleotides: 8. The CDR3 loop spans 15 amino acids. The germline CDR1 and CDR2 sequences are SNHLY and FYNNEI. For the CDR3, the DNA is TGTGCCAGCAGCCCCGGGACAGTAGGCACCGGGGAGCTGTTTTTT. Its translation is CASSPGTVGTGELFF.

The rearrangement joins TRBV18 to TRBJ2-3, with 8 bases fitting TRBD2. Trimming cost V 7 bases and J 6 bases; bases outside gene matches: 9. This CDR3 region has 14 residues. CDR1 is KGHSH, CDR2 LQKENI, per germline. CDR3 residues: CASLPGLGQDTQYF. The CDR3 coding sequence is TGTGCCAGCTTACCGGGACTAGGCCAGGATACGCAGTATTTT.

The J gene is TRBJ2-7, the V gene TRBV9, with D possibly TRBD2 on 5 matching bases. The ends were cut back, 4 bases at V and 5 bases at J, with 16 bases in the middle. This CDR3 contains 14 residues. CDR1 and CDR2 from the germline V gene are SGDLS and YYNGEE. The CDR3 nucleotides are TGTGCCAGCAGCCCCCAGGACTCTCCCCACGAGCAGTACTTC. As protein: CASSPQDSPHEQYF.

The chain joins TRBV7-9 to TRBJ1-4; a weak D match, TRBD1 (6 bases). CDR3 length: 14 residues. V was clipped by 5 bases and J by 4 bases, with 11 bases between them. CDR1 SEHNR and CDR2 FQNEAQ come from the germline V gene (reference sequence). The CDR3 DNA follows: TGTGCCAGCAGCCAAGGACAGATTAATGAAAAACTGTTTTTT. Its translation: CASSQGQINEKLFF.

CDR3 residues: CASSEGLAAAYEQYF. CDR3 in DNA: TGTGCCAGCAGCGAGGGACTAGCGGCGGCTTACGAGCAGTACTTC. The rearrangement joins TRBV7-2 to TRBJ2-7; 11 bases map to TRBD2. Germline V CDR1 and CDR2: SGHTA, FQGNSA. Losses at the gene ends were 5 bases for V and 4 bases for J; bases not matched to a gene: 7. This CDR3 region has 15 residues.

This clone has just a few counts. J is TRBJ2-7 and V is TRBV28; 8 bases map to TRBD1. Germline loops: CDR1 MDHEN, CDR2 SYDVKM. The V gene end was trimmed by 4 bases and the J gene end by 5 bases; junction bases not matched to a gene: 4. The CDR3 consists of 13 residues. In nucleotides, the CDR3 is TGTGCCAGCAGTTCGGACAGGGCCCACGAGCAGTACTTC. Translation: CASSSDRAHEQYF.

The chain carries TRBV9 and TRBJ1-2, with D possibly being TRBD1 (5 bases). Germline V gene sequence: CDR1 SGDLS, CDR2 YYNGEE. The ends were cut back, 3 bases at V and 3 bases at J, with 15 bases in the middle. The CDR3 length is 15 residues. The CDR3: CASSERERGDYGYTF. The DNA of the CDR3 is TGTGCCAGCAGCGAGAGAGAAAGGGGTGACTATGGCTACACCTTC.